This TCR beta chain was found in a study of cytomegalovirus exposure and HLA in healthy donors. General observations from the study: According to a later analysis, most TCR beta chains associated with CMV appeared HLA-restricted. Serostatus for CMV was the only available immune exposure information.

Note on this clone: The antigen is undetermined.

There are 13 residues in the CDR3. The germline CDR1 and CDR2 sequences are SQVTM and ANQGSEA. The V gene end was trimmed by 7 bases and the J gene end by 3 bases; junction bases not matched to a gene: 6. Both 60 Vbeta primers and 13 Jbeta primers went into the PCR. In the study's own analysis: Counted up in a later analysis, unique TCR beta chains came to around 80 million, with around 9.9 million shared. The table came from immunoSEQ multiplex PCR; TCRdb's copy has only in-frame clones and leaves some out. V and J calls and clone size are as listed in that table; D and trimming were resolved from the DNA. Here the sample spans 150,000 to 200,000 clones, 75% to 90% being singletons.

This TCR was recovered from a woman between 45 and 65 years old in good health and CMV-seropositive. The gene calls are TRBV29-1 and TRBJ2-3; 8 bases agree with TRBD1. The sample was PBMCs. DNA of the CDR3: TGCAGCGCTACCCGACAGGGGACAGATACGCAGTATTTT. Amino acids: CSATRQGTDTQYF.